This paragraph reports one TCR beta chain. In the study's own analysis: For nucleated cells, counts were estimated from reference gene primer amplification. This table comes from immunoSEQ multiplex PCR, and its TCRdb copy is limited to in-frame clones, with some not included. V and J calls and clone size are as listed in that table; D and trimming were resolved from the DNA. The data show under 250,000 clones, nearly 90% seen once. Study members were between roughly 18 and 89 years old and lived in 25 or so US regions. Recovered Cohort 3 donors showed two negative PCRs, clearance, or symptom resolution. The source of the sample is a study of blood T cell repertoires in COVID-19. Overall study context: Nucleic acid was either cDNA or gDNA, and it came from T cells, B-cell-depleted T cells, or PBMCs.

The specimen was PBMCs or T cells enriched from blood (not recorded which). This TCR came from a man aged 25-45 years who had recovered from COVID-19.

The CDR3 nucleotides read TGTGCCAGCAGTTTACCGTCGACTAGCGGGAGAAATGAGCAGTTCTTC. This encodes CASSLPSTSGRNEQFF. V gene TRBV28 combines with J gene TRBJ2-1; TRBD2 matches 12 bases. This CDR3 is 16 amino acids long. The germline gives CDR1 MDHEN, CDR2 SYDVKM. Trimming cost V 2 bases and J 7 bases; bases outside gene matches: 6. The variable domain in full, with the rest retrieved from reference TRBV28 and TRBJ2-1, is DVKVTQSSRYLVKRTGEKVFLECVQDMDHENMFWYRQDPGLGLRLIYFSYDVKMKEKGDIPEGYSVSREKKERFSLILESASTNQTSMYLCASSLPSTSGRNEQFFGPGTRLTVL.